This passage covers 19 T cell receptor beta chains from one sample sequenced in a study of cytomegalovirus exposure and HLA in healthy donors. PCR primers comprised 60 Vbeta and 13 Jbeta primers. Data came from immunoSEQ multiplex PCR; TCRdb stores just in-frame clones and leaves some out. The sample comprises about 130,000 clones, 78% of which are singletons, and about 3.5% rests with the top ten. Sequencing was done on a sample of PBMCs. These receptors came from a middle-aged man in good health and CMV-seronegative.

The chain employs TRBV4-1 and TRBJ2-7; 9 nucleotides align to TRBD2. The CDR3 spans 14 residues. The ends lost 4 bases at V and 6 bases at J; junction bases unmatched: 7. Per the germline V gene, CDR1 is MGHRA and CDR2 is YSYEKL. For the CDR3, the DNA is TGCGCCAGCAGCCCCTTGCGGGGGGGTGGCGAGCAGTACTTC. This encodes CASSPLRGGGEQYF.

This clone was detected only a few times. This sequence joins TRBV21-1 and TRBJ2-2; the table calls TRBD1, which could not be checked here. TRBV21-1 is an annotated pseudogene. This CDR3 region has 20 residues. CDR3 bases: TGTGCCAGCAGCCTGGTTCGGGACAGGAAGCTTCGTGAAAACACCGGGGAGCTGTTTTTT. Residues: CASSLVRDRKLRENTGELFF.

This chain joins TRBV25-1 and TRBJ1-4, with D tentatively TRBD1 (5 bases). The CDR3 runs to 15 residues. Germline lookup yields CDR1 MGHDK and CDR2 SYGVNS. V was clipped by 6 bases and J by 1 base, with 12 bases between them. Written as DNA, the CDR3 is TGTGCCAGCAGAAGGTCAGGGATAACTAATGAAAAACTGTTTTTT. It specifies CASRRSGITNEKLFF. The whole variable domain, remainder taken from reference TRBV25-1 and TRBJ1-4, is EADIYQTPRYLVIGTGKKITLECSQTMGHDKMYWYQQDPGMELHLIHYSYGVNSTEKGDLSSESTVSRIRTEHFPLTLESARPSHTSQYLCASRRSGITNEKLFFGSGTQLSVL.

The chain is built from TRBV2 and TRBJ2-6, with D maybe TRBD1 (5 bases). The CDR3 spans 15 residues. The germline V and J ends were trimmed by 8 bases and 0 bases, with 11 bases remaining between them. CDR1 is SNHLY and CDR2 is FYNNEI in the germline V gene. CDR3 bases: TGTGCCAGCGGGCAGGGCCTCTCTGGGGCCAACGTCCTGACTTTC. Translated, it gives CASGQGLSGANVLTF.

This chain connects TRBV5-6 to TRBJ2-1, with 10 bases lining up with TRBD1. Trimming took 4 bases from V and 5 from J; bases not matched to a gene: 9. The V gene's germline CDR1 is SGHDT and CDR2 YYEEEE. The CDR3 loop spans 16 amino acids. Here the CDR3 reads CASSRRDRGSHNEQFF. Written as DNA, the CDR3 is TGTGCCAGCAGCCGACGGGACAGGGGATCCCACAATGAGCAGTTCTTC.

The CDR3 DNA follows: TGTGCCAGCAGTTACTCGGCGGGATTAGCGAACACTGAAGCTTTCTTT. It encodes CASSYSAGLANTEAFF. The chain recombines TRBV6-5 with TRBJ1-1; D gene unclear. Deletions cut 0 bases from V and 1 base from J, with 12 bases between. The CDR3 is 16 amino acids. Germline lookup yields CDR1 MNHEY and CDR2 SVGAGI.

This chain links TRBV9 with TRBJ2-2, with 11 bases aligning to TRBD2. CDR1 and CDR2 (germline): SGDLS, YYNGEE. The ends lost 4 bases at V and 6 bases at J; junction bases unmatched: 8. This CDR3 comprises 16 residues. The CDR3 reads CASSLPGLAEAGELFF. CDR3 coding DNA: TGTGCCAGCAGCCTGCCGGGACTAGCGGAGGCCGGGGAGCTGTTTTTT.

In DNA form, the CDR3 reads TGTGCCAGCAGCTTTCAGGGAGATACGCAGTATTTT. This encodes CASSFQGDTQYF. The V gene is TRBV7-2, the J gene TRBJ2-3, with D perhaps TRBD1 (5 bases). V lost 3 bases and J 5 bases, leaving 6 bases between the germline ends. Germline lookup yields CDR1 SGHTA and CDR2 FQGNSA. The CDR3 length is 12 residues. The whole variable domain, filled in from reference TRBV7-2 and TRBJ2-3, reads GAGVSQSPSNKVTEKGKDVELRCDPISGHTALYWYRQSLGQGLEFLIYFQGNSAPDKSGLPSDRFSAERTGGSVSTLTIQRTQQEDSAVYLCASSFQGDTQYFGPGTRLTVL.

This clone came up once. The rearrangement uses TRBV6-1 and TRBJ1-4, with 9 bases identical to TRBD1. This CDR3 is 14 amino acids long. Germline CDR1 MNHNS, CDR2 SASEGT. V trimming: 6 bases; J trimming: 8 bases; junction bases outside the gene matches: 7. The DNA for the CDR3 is TGTGCCAGCAGAAAGGGACAGGGATCCGAAAAACTGTTTTTT. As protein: CASRKGQGSEKLFF.

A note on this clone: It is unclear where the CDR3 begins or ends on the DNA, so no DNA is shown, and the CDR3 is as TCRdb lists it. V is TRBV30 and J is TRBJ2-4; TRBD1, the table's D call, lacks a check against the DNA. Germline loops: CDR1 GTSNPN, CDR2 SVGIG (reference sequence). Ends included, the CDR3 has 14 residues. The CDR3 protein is CAWSKFGQGSDKYF.

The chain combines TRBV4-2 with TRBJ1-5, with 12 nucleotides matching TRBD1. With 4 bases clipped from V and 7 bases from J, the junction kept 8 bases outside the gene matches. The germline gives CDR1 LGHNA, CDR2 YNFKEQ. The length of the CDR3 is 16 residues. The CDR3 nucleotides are TGTGCCAGCAGCCCAGAGGGACAGGGGGCTTGGCAGCCCCAGCATTTT. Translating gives CASSPEGQGAWQPQHF.

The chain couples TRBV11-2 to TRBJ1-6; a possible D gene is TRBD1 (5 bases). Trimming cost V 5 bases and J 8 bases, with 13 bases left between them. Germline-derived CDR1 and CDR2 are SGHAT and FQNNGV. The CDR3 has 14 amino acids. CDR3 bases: TGTGCCAGCAGCCCTAGGGGAAGGGATTCACCCCTCCACTTT. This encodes CASSPRGRDSPLHF. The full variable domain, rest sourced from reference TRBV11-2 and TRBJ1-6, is EAGVAQSPRYKIIEKRQSVAFWCNPISGHATLYWYQQILGQGPKLLIQFQNNGVVDDSQLPKDRFSAERLKGVDSTLKIQPAKLEDSAVYLCASSPRGRDSPLHFGNGTRLTVT.

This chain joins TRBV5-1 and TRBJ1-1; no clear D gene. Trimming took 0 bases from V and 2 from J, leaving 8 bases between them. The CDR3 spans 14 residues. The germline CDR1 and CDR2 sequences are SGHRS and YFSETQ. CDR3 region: CASSLGSDNTEAFF. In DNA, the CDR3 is TGCGCCAGCAGCTTGGGTTCAGATAACACTGAAGCTTTCTTT.

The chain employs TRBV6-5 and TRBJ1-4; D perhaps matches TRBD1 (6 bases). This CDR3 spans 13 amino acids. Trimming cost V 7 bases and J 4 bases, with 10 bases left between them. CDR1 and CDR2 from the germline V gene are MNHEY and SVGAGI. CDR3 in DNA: TGTGCCAGCATTGGACAGATTAATGAAAAACTGTTTTTT. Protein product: CASIGQINEKLFF.

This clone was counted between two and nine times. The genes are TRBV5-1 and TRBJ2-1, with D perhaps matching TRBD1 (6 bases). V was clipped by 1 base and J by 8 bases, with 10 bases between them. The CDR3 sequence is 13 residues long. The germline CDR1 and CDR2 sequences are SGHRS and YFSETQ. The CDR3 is CASSLNRVDEQFF. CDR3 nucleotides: TGCGCCAGCAGCTTGAACAGGGTAGATGAGCAGTTCTTC. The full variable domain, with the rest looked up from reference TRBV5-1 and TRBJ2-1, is KAGVTQTPRYLIKTRGQQVTLSCSPISGHRSVSWYQQTPGQGLQFLFEYFSETQRNKGNFPGRFSGRQFSNSRSEMNVSTLELGDSALYLCASSLNRVDEQFFGPGTRLTVL.

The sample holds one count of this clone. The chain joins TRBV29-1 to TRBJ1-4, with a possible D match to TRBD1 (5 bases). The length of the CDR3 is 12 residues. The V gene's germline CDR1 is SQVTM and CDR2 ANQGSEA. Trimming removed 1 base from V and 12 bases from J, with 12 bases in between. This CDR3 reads CSVEGQGEELFF. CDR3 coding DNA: TGCAGCGTTGAAGGCCAGGGCGAGGAACTGTTTTTT. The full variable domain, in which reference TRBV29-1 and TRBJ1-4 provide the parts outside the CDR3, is SAVISQKPSRDICQRGTSLTIQCQVDSQVTMMFWYRQQPGQSLTLIATANQGSEATYESGFVIDKFPISRPNLTFSTLTVSNMSPEDSSIYLCSVEGQGEELFFGSGTQLSVL.

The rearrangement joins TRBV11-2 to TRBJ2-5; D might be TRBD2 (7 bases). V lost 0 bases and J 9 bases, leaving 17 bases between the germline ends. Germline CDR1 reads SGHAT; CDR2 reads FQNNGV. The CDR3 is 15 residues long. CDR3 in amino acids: CASSLDRGGLWAQYF. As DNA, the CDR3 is TGTGCCAGCAGCTTAGATCGCGGGGGCCTTTGGGCCCAGTACTTC.

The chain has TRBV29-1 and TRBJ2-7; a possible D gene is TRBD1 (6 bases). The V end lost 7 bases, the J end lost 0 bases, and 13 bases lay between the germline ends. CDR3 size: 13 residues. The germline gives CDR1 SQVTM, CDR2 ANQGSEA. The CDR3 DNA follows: TGCAGCGCCAGGGGTGACACCTCCTACGAGCAGTACTTC. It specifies CSARGDTSYEQYF.

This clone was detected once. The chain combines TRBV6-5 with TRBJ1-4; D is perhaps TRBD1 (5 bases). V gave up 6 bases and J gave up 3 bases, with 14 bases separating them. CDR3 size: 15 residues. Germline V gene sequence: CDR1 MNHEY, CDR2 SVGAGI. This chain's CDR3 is CASSSPTAPNEKLFF. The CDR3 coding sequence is TGTGCCAGCAGCTCCCCGACAGCACCTAATGAAAAACTGTTTTTT.